The 17 T cell receptor beta chains below were found in one sample sequenced in a study of blood T cell repertoires in COVID-19. The repertoire was sequenced with immunoSEQ multiplex PCR; TCRdb's copy has only in-frame clones and lacks some. The sample has some 200,000 clones; around 95% are singletons. Sequenced material: peripheral blood. The receptor set was obtained from a young man with COVID-19, enrolled during active disease.

The chain joins TRBV5-1 to TRBJ2-1; 8 nucleotides match TRBD2. The CDR3 is made up of 14 amino acids. Per germline, CDR1 SGHRS and CDR2 YFSETQ. V trimming: 4 bases; J trimming: 3 bases; junction bases outside the gene matches: 3. The CDR3 DNA is TGCGCCAGCAGCGGGGGACTAGACTACAATGAGCAGTTCTTC. It encodes CASSGGLDYNEQFF. Together with reference TRBV5-1 and TRBJ2-1, the CDR3 gives the full variable domain: KAGVTQTPRYLIKTRGQQVTLSCSPISGHRSVSWYQQTPGQGLQFLFEYFSETQRNKGNFPGRFSGRQFSNSRSEMNVSTLELGDSALYLCASSGGLDYNEQFFGPGTRLTVL.

This chain links TRBV7-9 with TRBJ2-5; maybe TRBD2 (5 bases). Germline loops: CDR1 SEHNR, CDR2 FQNEAQ (reference sequence). This CDR3 is built from 11 residues. V dropped 5 bases and J dropped 9 bases, with 10 bases sitting between them. CDR3 sequence: CASSPGGSQYF. CDR3 bases: TGTGCCAGCAGCCCCGGCGGGTCCCAGTACTTC.

The rearrangement uses TRBV5-4 and TRBJ1-2; D unresolved. The germline CDR1 and CDR2 sequences are SGHNT and YYREEE (reference sequence). V lost 0 bases, J lost 8 bases, and 23 bases lay in between. The CDR3 has 17 amino acids. CDR3 residues: CASSLDRGRNPMWGYTF. CDR3 nucleotide sequence: TGTGCCAGCAGCTTGGATAGAGGGAGGAACCCTATGTGGGGCTACACCTTC.

J is TRBJ2-5 and V is TRBV2; weak D call: TRBD1 (6 bases). V was cut by 8 bases and J by 4 bases, with 11 bases left in between. CDR1 SNHLY and CDR2 FYNNEI come from the germline V gene. This CDR3 has 12 amino acids. CDR3 sequence (DNA): TGTGCCAGCTCGACAGGCCTAGAGACCCAGTACTTC. Protein product: CASSTGLETQYF.

This chain links TRBV19 with TRBJ1-2; D gene uncertain. The ends were cut back, 5 bases at V and 0 bases at J, with 10 bases in the middle. This CDR3 is built from 14 residues. Germline lookup yields CDR1 LNHDA and CDR2 SQIVND (reference sequence). CDR3 protein: CASSALSANYGYTF. In nucleotides, the CDR3 is TGTGCCAGTAGTGCCCTAAGTGCTAACTATGGCTACACCTTC. Using reference TRBV19 and TRBJ1-2 for the parts outside the CDR3, the full variable domain is DGGITQSPKYLFRKEGQNVTLSCEQNLNHDAMYWYRQDPGQGLRLIYYSQIVNDFQKGDIAEGYSVSREKKESFPLTVTSAQKNPTAFYLCASSALSANYGYTFGSGTRLTVV.

V gene TRBV5-6 combines with J gene TRBJ1-2, with D maybe TRBD1 (6 bases). Germline V gives CDR1 SGHDT, CDR2 YYEEEE. V was trimmed by 2 bases and J by 7 bases, leaving 12 bases between them. CDR3 length: 13 amino acids. CDR3 coding DNA: TGTGCCAGCAGCTTAAGACAGGTTCGTGGCTACACCTTC. Translated, it gives CASSLRQVRGYTF.

This clone came up once. V gene TRBV7-9 combines with J gene TRBJ1-2, with D perhaps TRBD1 (6 bases). The V and J ends lost 6 bases and 5 bases respectively, with 19 bases between them. The CDR3 consists of 15 residues. Germline V gene lookup returns CDR1 SEHNR and CDR2 FQNEAQ (reference sequence). CDR3 coding DNA: TGTGCCAGCAGAAGCCCCGTGGGAAGGGGGTATGGCTACACCTTC. This encodes CASRSPVGRGYGYTF.

This clone was recorded only once. This chain uses TRBV4-1 with TRBJ2-1; 10 bases are a match to TRBD2. In germline, CDR1 is MGHRA, CDR2 YSYEKL. Trimming at V came to 4 bases and at J to 6 bases, leaving 6 bases not matched to a gene. This CDR3 is built from 15 residues. CDR3 in DNA: TGCGCCAGCAGCCCGGCTAGCGGGGGTCTCAATGAGCAGTTCTTC. Translating it yields CASSPASGGLNEQFF.

This clone was detected once. The chain recombines TRBV5-1 with TRBJ1-1, with D tentatively TRBD1 (6 bases). Germline lookup yields CDR1 SGHRS and CDR2 YFSETQ. V lost 2 bases to trimming and J lost 3 bases, with 8 bases between them. There are 13 residues in the CDR3. The CDR3 is CASSFNRDTEAFF. Here the CDR3 DNA reads TGCGCCAGCAGCTTTAACAGGGACACTGAAGCTTTCTTT.

The gene calls are TRBV5-1 and TRBJ2-5; TRBD1 is a possible D gene (7 bases). The V end was cut by 1 base, the J end by 2 bases, with 12 bases between. Germline CDR1 and CDR2: SGHRS and YFSETQ. The CDR3 has 15 residues. The CDR3, as DNA: TGCGCCAGCAGCTTGTGGGGGGACAGTCAAGAGACCCAGTACTTC. Its translation is CASSLWGDSQETQYF.

This sequence joins TRBV13 and TRBJ2-2; 11 bases fit TRBD2. The CDR3 has 18 amino acids. The V segment lost 5 bases and the J segment 0 bases; nucleotides outside the gene matches: 8. Germline lookup yields CDR1 PRHDT and CDR2 FYEKMQ (reference sequence). Written as DNA, the CDR3 is TGTGCCAGCAGCACCCTTAGCGGGGGGGTTACGAACACCGGGGAGCTGTTTTTT. This sequence encodes CASSTLSGGVTNTGELFF.

This clone appeared once. The V gene is TRBV10-2, the J gene TRBJ1-1; TRBD1 aligns across 8 bases. CDR1 is WSHSY and CDR2 is SAAADI in the germline V gene. The CDR3 contains 15 residues. J lost 3 bases, V lost 2 bases, and 5 bases had no gene match. The chain's CDR3 is CASSERTGKDTEAFF. In DNA form, the CDR3 reads TGCGCCAGCAGTGAGAGGACAGGGAAGGACACTGAAGCTTTCTTT.

The J gene is TRBJ2-7, the V gene TRBV7-9, with 8 bases matching TRBD1. V shed 5 bases and J 5 bases; nucleotides not matched to a gene: 11. Germline V gene lookup returns CDR1 SEHNR and CDR2 FQNEAQ (reference sequence). CDR3 size: 15 residues. The CDR3 here is CASSRLGQGEHEQYF. CDR3 nucleotides: TGTGCCAGCAGCCGACTCGGACAGGGAGAGCACGAGCAGTACTTC. The full variable domain, with the rest looked up from reference TRBV7-9 and TRBJ2-7, is DTGVSQNPRHKITKRGQNVTFRCDPISEHNRLYWYRQTLGQGPEFLTYFQNEAQLEKSRLLSDRFSAERPKGSFSTLEIQRTEQGDSAMYLCASSRLGQGEHEQYFGPGTRLTVT.

The V call is TRBV5-4, the J call TRBJ1-1; tentative D call: TRBD1 (6 bases). The CDR3 has 19 amino acids. V was trimmed by 2 bases and J by 0 bases, leaving 23 bases between them. Germline CDR1 SGHNT, CDR2 YYREEE (reference sequence). Here the CDR3 reads CASSLLRQGTLSMNTEAFF. The DNA of the CDR3 is TGTGCCAGCAGCTTACTCCGCCAGGGGACCCTATCTATGAACACTGAAGCTTTCTTT.

V and J are TRBV4-2 and TRBJ2-5, with a tentative D call TRBD1 (5 bases). This CDR3 comprises 15 residues. Looked up from germline, CDR1 is LGHNA and CDR2 is YNFKEQ. V lost 0 bases and J lost 5, with 13 bases in between. CDR3 residues: CASSQDPSSGETQYF. CDR3 DNA: TGTGCCAGCAGCCAAGATCCATCTTCAGGGGAGACCCAGTACTTC.

The chain combines TRBV28 with TRBJ1-6; 7 nucleotides agree with TRBD1. Germline V lookup: CDR1 MDHEN, CDR2 SYDVKM. V trimming: 6 bases; J trimming: 5 bases; junction bases outside the gene matches: 7. This CDR3 is built from 15 residues. The CDR3 sequence is CASRTEQGDNSPLHF. Here the CDR3 DNA reads TGTGCCAGCAGAACGGAGCAGGGGGATAATTCACCCCTCCACTTT. The full variable domain, with the rest looked up from reference TRBV28 and TRBJ1-6, is DVKVTQSSRYLVKRTGEKVFLECVQDMDHENMFWYRQDPGLGLRLIYFSYDVKMKEKGDIPEGYSVSREKKERFSLILESASTNQTSMYLCASRTEQGDNSPLHFGNGTRLTVT.

J is TRBJ1-2 and V is TRBV11-2, with no clear D. The CDR3 totals 14 residues. Germline CDR1 is SGHAT and CDR2 is FQNNGV. V lost 6 bases, J lost 0 bases, and 11 bases lay in between. The CDR3 coding sequence is TGTGCCAGCAGACCGGTACAGACTAACTATGGCTACACCTTC. This encodes CASRPVQTNYGYTF.